One T cell receptor beta chain is described in this entry. Its antigen is as yet unknown. Blood specimens came from baseline, cycle 4 day 1, and cycle 7 day 1. The assay was immunoSEQ multiplex PCR, and TCRdb's table has in-frame clones only and misses some. The sample carries around 77,000 clones, 85% recorded once. This sample was included in a study of OX40 agonist ivuxolimab in advanced cancers. Study in general: Two cutaneous melanoma patients and one hepatocellular carcinoma patient, three in all, had partial responses.

Broader study findings: Partial responders receiving 0.1-3.0 mg/kg showed among the lowest clonal expansion. Low levels of normalized T-cell clonal expansion also appeared in some nonresponders.

The sample consisted of CD4+ or CD8+ T cells sorted from blood, taken in a trial of the OX40 agonist ivuxolimab. This clonotype was obtained from an adult with an advanced solid tumor such as melanoma, head and neck, liver or kidney cancer.

The CDR3 DNA reads TGTGCCAGTAGTGTAACAGGGAGTGGTCAGCCCCAGCATTTT. It specifies CASSVTGSGQPQHF. V and J are TRBV19 and TRBJ1-5, with TRBD1 as a possible D gene (6 bases). The CDR3 consists of 14 residues. The germline V gene encodes CDR1 LNHDA and CDR2 SQIVND (reference sequence). Trimming cost V 5 bases and J 6 bases, with 14 bases left between them.